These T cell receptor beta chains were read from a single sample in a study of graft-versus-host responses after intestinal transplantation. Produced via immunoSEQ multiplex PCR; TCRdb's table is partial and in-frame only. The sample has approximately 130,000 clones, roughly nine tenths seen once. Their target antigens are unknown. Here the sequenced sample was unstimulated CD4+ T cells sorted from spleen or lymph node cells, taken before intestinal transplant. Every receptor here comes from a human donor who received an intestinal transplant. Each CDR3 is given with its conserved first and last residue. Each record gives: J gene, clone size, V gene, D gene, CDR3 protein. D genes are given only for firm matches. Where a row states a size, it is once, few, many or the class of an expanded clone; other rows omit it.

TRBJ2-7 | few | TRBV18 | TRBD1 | CASSTRVIRDRNSYEQYF
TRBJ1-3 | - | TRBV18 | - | CASSPREALVSGNTIYF
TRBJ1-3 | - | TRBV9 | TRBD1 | CASSPATPSDRGPVFGNTIYF
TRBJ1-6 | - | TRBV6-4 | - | CASSVFRWVNSPLHF
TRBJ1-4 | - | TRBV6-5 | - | CASSYSSVRAGEKLFF
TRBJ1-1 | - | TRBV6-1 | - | CASSRYTEAFF
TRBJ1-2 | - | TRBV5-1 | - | CASSLESTIRGYTF
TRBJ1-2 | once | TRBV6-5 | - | CASRRYKGAAYGYTF
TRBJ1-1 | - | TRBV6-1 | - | CASSETRANTEAFF
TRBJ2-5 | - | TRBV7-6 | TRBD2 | CASTSSAGGRETQYF
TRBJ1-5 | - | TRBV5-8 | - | CASASRTGHNQPQHF
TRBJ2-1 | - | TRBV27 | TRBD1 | CASKELHRPGQGHNEQFF
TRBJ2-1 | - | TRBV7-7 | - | CASSSGGQYNEQFF
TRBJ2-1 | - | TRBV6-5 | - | CASRPGTPYNEQFF
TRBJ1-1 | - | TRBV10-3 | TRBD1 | CAISENRGMNTEAFF
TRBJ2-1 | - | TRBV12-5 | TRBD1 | CASGPWTGEGNEQFF
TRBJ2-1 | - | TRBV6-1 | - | CASRANGPRDNEQFF
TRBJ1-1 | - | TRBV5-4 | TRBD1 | CASSRTGDMNTEAFF
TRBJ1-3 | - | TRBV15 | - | CATSPRRRDSGNTIYF
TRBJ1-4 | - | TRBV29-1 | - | CSVRRTGELFF
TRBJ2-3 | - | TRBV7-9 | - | CASSFRRRNRSDTQYF
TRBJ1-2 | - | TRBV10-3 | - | CAISDPRILLGGYTF
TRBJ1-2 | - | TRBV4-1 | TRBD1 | CASSQESLSGGGGLGYTF
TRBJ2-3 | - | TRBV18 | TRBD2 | CASSPYDGGAVSADTQYF
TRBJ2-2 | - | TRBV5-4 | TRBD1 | CASSLMAGGNTGELFF
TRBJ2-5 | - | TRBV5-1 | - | CASSEAGILGKETQYF
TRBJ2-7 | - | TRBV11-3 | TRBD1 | CASSSGTGSYEQYF
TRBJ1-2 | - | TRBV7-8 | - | CASSTAGGGLNYGYTF
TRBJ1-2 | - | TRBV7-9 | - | CASSPFGASGVLVGGYTF